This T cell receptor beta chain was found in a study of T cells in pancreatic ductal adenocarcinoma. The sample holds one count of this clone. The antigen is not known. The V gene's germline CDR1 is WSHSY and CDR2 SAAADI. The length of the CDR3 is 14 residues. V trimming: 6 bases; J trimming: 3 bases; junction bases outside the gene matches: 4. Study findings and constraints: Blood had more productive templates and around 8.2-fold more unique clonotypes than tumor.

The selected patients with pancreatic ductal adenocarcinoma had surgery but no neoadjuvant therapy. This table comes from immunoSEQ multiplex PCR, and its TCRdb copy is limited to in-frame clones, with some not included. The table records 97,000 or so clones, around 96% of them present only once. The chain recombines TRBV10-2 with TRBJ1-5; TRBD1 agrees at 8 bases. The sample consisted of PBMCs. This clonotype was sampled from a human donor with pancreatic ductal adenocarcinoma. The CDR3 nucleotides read TGCGCCAGCAGCAGGGGGCCCTACAATCAGCCCCAGCATTTT. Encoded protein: CASSRGPYNQPQHF.